Shown below are 20 T cell receptor beta chains from a single sample sequenced in a study of shared clonotypes between healthy human individuals. CD8 cells regarded as naive lacked CD45RO, were positively chosen for CCR7, and omitted terminally differentiated effector memory CD45RA+ cells. Method: immunoSEQ multiplex PCR; TCRdb's copy keeps in-frame clones and lacks some. In the table there are 600,000 or so clones, around 96% of which are singletons. Sample: naive CD8+ T cells sorted from blood. The receptors here all came from a woman in her 30s in good health.

This clone was counted a few times. The rearrangement uses TRBV28 and TRBJ1-2; 9 bases agree with TRBD1. J was trimmed by 5 bases and V by 5 bases; bases with no gene match: 6. The CDR3 runs 14 residues. CDR1 is MDHEN and CDR2 is SYDVKM in the germline V gene. For the CDR3, the DNA is TGTGCCAGCAGTCCACCGGGACAGGGTTATGGCTACACCTTC. Its translation is CASSPPGQGYGYTF.

The V gene is TRBV14, the J gene TRBJ2-7; a weak D match, TRBD1 (8 bases). CDR1 is SGHDN and CDR2 is FVKESK in the germline V gene. Trimming removed 4 bases at V and 3 bases at J, with 13 bases between. The CDR3 covers 14 residues. DNA for the CDR3: TGTGCCAGCAGCCTGACAGGGGACTACTACGAGCAGTACTTC. This sequence encodes CASSLTGDYYEQYF.

The V gene is TRBV28, the J gene TRBJ2-7, with 8 bases matching TRBD1. The germline V gene encodes CDR1 MDHEN and CDR2 SYDVKM. J gave up 0 bases and V 4 bases, and 8 bases lay outside the gene matches. CDR3 size: 16 residues. Here the CDR3 DNA reads TGTGCCAGCAGTTCCCCCTGGACAGGGCTCTCCTACGAGCAGTACTTC. Residues: CASSSPWTGLSYEQYF. The whole variable domain, remainder taken from reference TRBV28 and TRBJ2-7, is DVKVTQSSRYLVKRTGEKVFLECVQDMDHENMFWYRQDPGLGLRLIYFSYDVKMKEKGDIPEGYSVSREKKERFSLILESASTNQTSMYLCASSSPWTGLSYEQYFGPGTRLTVT.

This chain joins TRBV19 and TRBJ2-7; D is undetermined. The CDR3 length is 14 residues. V was shortened by 3 bases and J by 7 bases, with 16 bases between the two germline ends. In germline, CDR1 is LNHDA, CDR2 SQIVND (reference sequence). The CDR3 sequence is CASSISQAPIEQYF. The CDR3 DNA follows: TGTGCCAGTAGTATCTCCCAAGCGCCCATTGAGCAGTACTTC.

This chain connects TRBV19 to TRBJ2-2; D is perhaps TRBD1 (6 bases). Deletions cut 6 bases from V and 6 bases from J, with 11 bases between. CDR1 and CDR2 from the germline V gene are LNHDA and SQIVND (reference sequence). The CDR3 runs to 13 residues. The CDR3, as DNA: TGTGCCAGTAGAAACAGGGACGCCGGGGAGCTGTTTTTT. Its protein is CASRNRDAGELFF.

The chain recombines TRBV13 with TRBJ2-3; D perhaps matches TRBD2 (5 bases). The CDR3 has 16 amino acids. V was trimmed by 1 base and J by 2 bases, leaving 13 bases between them. Germline values: CDR1 PRHDT, CDR2 FYEKMQ (reference sequence). CDR3 DNA: TGTGCCAGCAGCTTAGCAGCGGAGGTTGCCACAGATACGCAGTATTTT. This encodes CASSLAAEVATDTQYF.

A remark on this clone: This specimen includes other DNA sequences encoding the same CDR3. V usage is TRBV6-5 and J usage is TRBJ2-7, with D unclear. The V and J ends lost 2 bases and 0 bases respectively, with 5 bases between them. The germline V gene encodes CDR1 MNHEY and CDR2 SVGAGI. The CDR3 length is 13 residues. The CDR3 protein is CASSYTGSYEQYF. The CDR3 bases are TGTGCCAGCAGTTACACTGGCTCCTACGAGCAGTACTTC.

This sequence joins TRBV5-6 and TRBJ2-7; 11 positions match TRBD1. The CDR3 runs to 14 residues. The V gene end was trimmed by 3 bases and the J gene end by 2 bases; junction bases not matched to a gene: 1. The V gene's germline CDR1 is SGHDT and CDR2 YYEEEE. The CDR3 sequence is CASSWDRGTYEQYF. The CDR3 DNA reads TGTGCCAGCAGCTGGGACAGGGGGACCTACGAGCAGTACTTC. Full variable domain (outside the CDR3, taken from reference TRBV5-6 and TRBJ2-7): DAGVTQSPTHLIKTRGQQVTLRCSPKSGHDTVSWYQQALGQGPQFIFQYYEEEERQRGNFPDRFSGHQFPNYSSELNVNALLLGDSALYLCASSWDRGTYEQYFGPGTRLTVT.

The V and J genes are TRBV7-9 and TRBJ2-7, with 7 positions matching TRBD1. This CDR3 region has 13 residues. From germline, CDR1 is SEHNR and CDR2 FQNEAQ (reference sequence). The ends lost 6 bases at V and 2 bases at J; junction bases unmatched: 4. CDR3: CASRGDSAYEQYF. CDR3 in DNA: TGTGCCAGCAGGGGGGACAGTGCCTACGAGCAGTACTTC.

This clone was observed a single time. This chain links TRBV4-1 with TRBJ1-6, with 8 positions matching TRBD1. This CDR3 is built from 15 residues. Germline V gene lookup returns CDR1 MGHRA and CDR2 YSYEKL. With 4 bases clipped from V and 8 bases from J, the junction kept 7 bases outside the gene matches. The CDR3 loop reads CASSLDETGDSPLHF. In nucleotides, the CDR3 is TGCGCCAGCAGCCTGGACGAGACAGGGGATTCACCCCTCCACTTT.

This chain links TRBV7-6 with TRBJ2-7, with 7 bases identical to TRBD1. Germline V gives CDR1 SGHVS, CDR2 FNYEAQ. The CDR3 runs to 14 residues. J was trimmed by 5 bases and V by 1 base; bases with no gene match: 5. In DNA, the CDR3 is TGTGCCAGCAGCTTAGTTTTAGGACAGGACGAGCAGTACTTC. Translating gives CASSLVLGQDEQYF. The variable domain in full, completed from reference TRBV7-6 and TRBJ2-7, reads GAGVSQSPRYKVTKRGQDVALRCDPISGHVSLYWYRQALGQGPEFLTYFNYEAQQDKSGLPNDRFSAERPEGSISTLTIQRTEQRDSAMYRCASSLVLGQDEQYFGPGTRLTVT.

This chain joins TRBV7-9 and TRBJ2-5; D ambiguous. V lost 1 base and J lost 2, with 11 bases in between. Germline CDR1 is SEHNR and CDR2 is FQNEAQ (reference sequence). The CDR3 sequence is 15 residues long. CDR3 sequence reads: CASSLGTAHQETQYF. The CDR3 DNA reads TGTGCCAGCAGCTTAGGAACAGCCCATCAAGAGACCCAGTACTTC.

The chain employs TRBV5-1 and TRBJ2-2, with 9 positions matching TRBD2. Trimming removed 7 bases from V and 5 bases from J; junction bases left unmatched: 15. The germline CDR1 and CDR2 sequences are SGHRS and YFSETQ. This CDR3 is built from 17 residues. The CDR3 DNA is TGCGCCAGCCGAGAAAAACTGACTAGCGGCAGTACCGGGGAGCTGTTTTTT. This translates into CASREKLTSGSTGELFF.

A word on this clone: Other DNA sequences in this sample translate to the same CDR3. The chain carries TRBV11-2 and TRBJ2-7; no clear D gene. Trimming cost V 5 bases and J 2 bases, with 10 bases left between them. Germline V gene sequence: CDR1 SGHAT, CDR2 FQNNGV. The length of the CDR3 is 13 residues. This CDR3 is CASSDGLTYEQYF. DNA of the CDR3: TGTGCCAGCAGCGACGGGCTAACCTACGAGCAGTACTTC.

This clone appeared a single time. The chain combines TRBV13 with TRBJ1-5; unclear D gene. The CDR3 spans 13 residues. Trimming left V 0 bases short and J 6 bases short, with 6 bases between. The V gene's germline CDR1 is PRHDT and CDR2 FYEKMQ (reference sequence). CDR3 nucleotide sequence: TGTGCCAGCAGCTTAGGACAGATTCAGCCCCAGCATTTT. Translation gives CASSLGQIQPQHF.

The chain recombines TRBV30 with TRBJ2-3; 7 positions match TRBD2. The ends lost 2 bases at V and 3 bases at J; junction bases unmatched: 8. CDR3 size: 15 residues. The germline V gene has CDR1 GTSNPN and CDR2 SVGIG (reference sequence). This chain's CDR3 is CAWSPGLGGTDTQYF. The CDR3 region has the DNA TGTGCCTGGAGTCCAGGACTAGGAGGAACAGATACGCAGTATTTT. Variable domain in full (rest from reference TRBV30 and TRBJ2-3): SQTIHQWPATLVQPVGSPLSLECTVEGTSNPNLYWYRQAAGRGLQLLFYSVGIGQISSEVPQNLSASRPQDRQFILSSKKLLLSDSGFYLCAWSPGLGGTDTQYFGPGTRLTVL.

The V and J genes are TRBV7-9 and TRBJ2-2; 7 nucleotides agree with TRBD2. The CDR3 loop spans 17 amino acids. Germline assignment: CDR1 SEHNR and CDR2 FQNEAQ (reference sequence). The ends lost 1 base at V and 5 bases at J; junction bases unmatched: 10. CDR3 DNA: TGTGCCAGCAGCTTAGTATTTCGGGAGGCGGGGACCGGGGAGCTGTTTTTT. Translating gives CASSLVFREAGTGELFF.

V and J are TRBV29-1 and TRBJ2-7; perhaps TRBD1 as D (5 bases). The CDR3 has 12 amino acids. Per the germline V gene, CDR1 is SQVTM and CDR2 is ANQGSEA. V gave up 5 bases and J gave up 3 bases, with 11 bases separating them. The CDR3 nucleotides are TGCAGCGTTTCGGACACCTACTACGAGCAGTACTTC. Translation: CSVSDTYYEQYF.

The genes are TRBV30 and TRBJ1-1; no firm D call. Germline V lookup: CDR1 GTSNPN, CDR2 SVGIG (reference sequence). The CDR3 loop spans 12 amino acids. V lost 4 bases and J 2 bases, leaving 8 bases between the germline ends. The CDR3 loop reads CAWTGINTEAFF. DNA of the CDR3: TGTGCCTGGACAGGAATAAACACTGAAGCTTTCTTT.

The chain employs TRBV6-5 and TRBJ2-1, with 7 bases fitting TRBD1. CDR3 length: 13 amino acids. Germline CDR1 is MNHEY and CDR2 is SVGAGI. V shed 7 bases, J shed 6 bases, and the junction held 6 bases outside the gene matches. Here the CDR3 DNA reads TGTGCCAGCACCAGGGGGTTCTTCAATGAGCAGTTCTTC. Translating gives CASTRGFFNEQFF.